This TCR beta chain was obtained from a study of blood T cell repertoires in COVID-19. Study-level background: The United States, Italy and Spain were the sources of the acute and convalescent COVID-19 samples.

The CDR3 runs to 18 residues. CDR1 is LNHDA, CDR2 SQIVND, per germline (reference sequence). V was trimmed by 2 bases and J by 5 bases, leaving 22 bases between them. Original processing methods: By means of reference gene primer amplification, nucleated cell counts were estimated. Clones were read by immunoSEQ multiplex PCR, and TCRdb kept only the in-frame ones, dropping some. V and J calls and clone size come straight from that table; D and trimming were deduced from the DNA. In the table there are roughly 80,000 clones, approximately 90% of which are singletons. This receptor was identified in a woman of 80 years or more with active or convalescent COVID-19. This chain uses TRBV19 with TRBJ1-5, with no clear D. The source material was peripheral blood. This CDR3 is CASSITLIGYGFHQPQHF. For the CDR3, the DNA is TGTGCCAGTAGTATAACACTGATCGGGTATGGGTTCCATCAGCCCCAGCATTTT. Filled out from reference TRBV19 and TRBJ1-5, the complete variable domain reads DGGITQSPKYLFRKEGQNVTLSCEQNLNHDAMYWYRQDPGQGLRLIYYSQIVNDFQKGDIAEGYSVSREKKESFPLTVTSAQKNPTAFYLCASSITLIGYGFHQPQHFGDGTRLSIL.